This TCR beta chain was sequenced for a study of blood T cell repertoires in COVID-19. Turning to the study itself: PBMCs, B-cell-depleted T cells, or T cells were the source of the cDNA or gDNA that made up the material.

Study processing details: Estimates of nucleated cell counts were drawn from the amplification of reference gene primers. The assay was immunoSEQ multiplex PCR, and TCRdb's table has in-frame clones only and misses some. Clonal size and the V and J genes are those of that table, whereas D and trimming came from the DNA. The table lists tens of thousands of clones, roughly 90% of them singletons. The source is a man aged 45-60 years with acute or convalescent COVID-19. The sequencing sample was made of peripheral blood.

The CDR3: CASSLYDEQYF. The DNA for the CDR3 is TGTGCCAGCAGCTTGTATGACGAGCAGTACTTC. The chain employs TRBV5-6 and TRBJ2-7; no clear D gene. The germline V gene encodes CDR1 SGHDT and CDR2 YYEEEE. Trimming removed 1 base from V and 5 bases from J, with 4 bases in between. The length of the CDR3 is 11 residues.